This TCR beta chain is from a study of blood T cell repertoires in COVID-19. In the study overall: COVID-19 samples collected from the United States, Italy and Spain covered acute and convalescent phases. T cells, B-cell-depleted T cells, or PBMCs supplied cDNA or gDNA.

Per the study methods: Using reference gene primer amplification, nucleated cell counts were estimated. Assay used: immunoSEQ multiplex PCR; TCRdb lists only in-frame clones, some missing. That table furnishes V, J and clone size, whereas the DNA furnished D and trimming. In the table there are 180,000 or so clones, approximately 85% of which are singletons. V was pared by 4 bases and J by 11 bases, with 10 bases of the junction left unmatched. In germline, CDR1 is SGHAT, CDR2 FQNNGV. This CDR3 region has 15 residues. The chain is built from TRBV11-2 and TRBJ1-6; 8 bases line up with TRBD1. Specimen: peripheral blood. The source of this sequence is a woman over 75 with acute or convalescent COVID-19. CDR3 DNA sequence: TGTGCCAGCAGCTCAGATGGACAGGGCACGGCACCCCTCCACTTT. Translation: CASSSDGQGTAPLHF. Using reference TRBV11-2 and TRBJ1-6 for the parts outside the CDR3, the full variable domain is EAGVAQSPRYKIIEKRQSVAFWCNPISGHATLYWYQQILGQGPKLLIQFQNNGVVDDSQLPKDRFSAERLKGVDSTLKIQPAKLEDSAVYLCASSSDGQGTAPLHFGNGTRLTVT.